This entry lists 8 T cell receptor beta chains sequenced from one sample in a study of T cells expressing NK-cell markers. No DNA is given; TCRdb re-called the 5' RACE reads and lists each CDR3 protein once. This repertoire includes about 390,000 distinct CDR3 sequences. The sample taken for sequencing was blood T cells: a sorted CD56 or NKG2C T cell subset, CD4+ or CD8+ T cells, or bulk PBMC T cells (not recorded which). The receptors derive from a woman in her forties or fifties in good health.

The chain uses TRBV15 and TRBJ2-1. Germline loops: CDR1 LNHNV, CDR2 YYDKDF (reference sequence). This CDR3 contains 13 residues. The chain's CDR3 is CATSRDRTPEQFF.

This chain uses TRBV7-8 with TRBJ2-5; TCRdb's D call, TRBD2, is unchecked because there is no DNA. The germline V gene has CDR1 SGHVS and CDR2 FQNEAQ. This CDR3 has 14 residues. This CDR3 reads CASSPTSVQETQYF.

The V gene is TRBV4-1, the J gene TRBJ2-5; TCRdb's D gene call, TRBD2, goes unchecked for lack of DNA. There are 16 residues in the CDR3. Germline CDR1 reads MGHRA; CDR2 reads YSYEKL. The CDR3 spells CASSQGDAGGFETQYF.

The chain has TRBV24-1 and TRBJ2-2; TCRdb calls TRBD1, which cannot be checked without DNA. The germline V gene has CDR1 KGHDR and CDR2 SFDVKD. CDR3 length: 17 amino acids. CDR3 region: CATIGLGQGRNTGELFF.

The chain uses TRBV12-3 or TRBV12-4 and TRBJ2-7; the TRBD1 assignment by TCRdb is unverifiable without DNA. This CDR3 has 15 amino acids. CDR3 sequence: CASSQGPTAGDEQYF.

The chain has TRBV24-1 and TRBJ2-3; with no DNA, the TCRdb D assignment of TRBD1 cannot be verified. The CDR3 is made up of 14 amino acids. CDR1 and CDR2 (germline): KGHDR, SFDVKD. CDR3 in amino acids: CATSDAAPIATQYF.

The rearrangement links TRBV27 to TRBJ2-2; without DNA, the TCRdb call of TRBD1 cannot be checked. The CDR3 sequence is 17 residues long. Looked up from germline, CDR1 is MNHEY and CDR2 is SMNVEV (reference sequence). CDR3 in amino acids: CASSEAFRGANTGELFF.

The CDR3 region is CASRGEGGGAKSYNEQFF. V gene TRBV9 combines with J gene TRBJ2-1; TCRdb's D gene call, TRBD1, goes unchecked for lack of DNA. The CDR3 spans 18 residues. Germline V gene lookup returns CDR1 SGDLS and CDR2 YYNGEE.